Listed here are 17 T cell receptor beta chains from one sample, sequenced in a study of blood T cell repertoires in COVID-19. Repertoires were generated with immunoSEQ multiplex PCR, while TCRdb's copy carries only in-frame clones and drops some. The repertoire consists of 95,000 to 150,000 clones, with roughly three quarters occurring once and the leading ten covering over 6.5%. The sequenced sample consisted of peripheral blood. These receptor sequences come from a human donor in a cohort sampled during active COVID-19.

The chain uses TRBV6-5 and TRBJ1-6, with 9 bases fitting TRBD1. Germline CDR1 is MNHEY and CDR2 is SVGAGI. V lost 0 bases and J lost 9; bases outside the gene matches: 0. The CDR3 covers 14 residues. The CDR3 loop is CASSYSDRGSPLHF. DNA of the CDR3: TGTGCCAGCAGTTACTCGGACAGGGGTTCACCCCTCCACTTT.

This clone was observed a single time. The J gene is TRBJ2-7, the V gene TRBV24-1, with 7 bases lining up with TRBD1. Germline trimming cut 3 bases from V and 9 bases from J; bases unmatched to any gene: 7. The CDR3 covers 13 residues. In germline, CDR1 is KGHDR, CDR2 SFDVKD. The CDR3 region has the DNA TGTGCCACCAGTGATCGACAGGGTTTCTGGCAGTACTTC. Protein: CATSDRQGFWQYF.

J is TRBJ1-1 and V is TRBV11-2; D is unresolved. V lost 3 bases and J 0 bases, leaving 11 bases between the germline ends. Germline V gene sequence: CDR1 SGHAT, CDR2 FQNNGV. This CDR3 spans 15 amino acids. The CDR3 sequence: CASSLGRPMNTEAFF. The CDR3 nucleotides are TGTGCCAGCAGCTTGGGCCGACCGATGAACACTGAAGCTTTCTTT.

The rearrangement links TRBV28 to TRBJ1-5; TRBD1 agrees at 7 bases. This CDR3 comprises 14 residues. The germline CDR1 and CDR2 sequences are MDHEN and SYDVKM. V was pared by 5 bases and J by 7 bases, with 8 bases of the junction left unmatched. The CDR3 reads CASSPPDRFQPQHF. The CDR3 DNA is TGTGCCAGCAGTCCGCCGGACAGGTTCCAGCCCCAGCATTTT.

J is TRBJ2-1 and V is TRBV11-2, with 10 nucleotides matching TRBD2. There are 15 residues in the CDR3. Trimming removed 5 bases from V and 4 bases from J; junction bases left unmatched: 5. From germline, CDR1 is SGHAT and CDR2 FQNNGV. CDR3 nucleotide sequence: TGTGCCAGCAGCCCTCTAGCGGGAGAGTACAATGAGCAGTTCTTC. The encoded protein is CASSPLAGEYNEQFF.

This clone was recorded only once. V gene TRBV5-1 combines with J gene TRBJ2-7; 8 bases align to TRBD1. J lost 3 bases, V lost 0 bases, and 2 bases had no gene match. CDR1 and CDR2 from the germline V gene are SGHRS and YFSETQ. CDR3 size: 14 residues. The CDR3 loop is CASSLAGGIYEQYF. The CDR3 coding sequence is TGCGCCAGCAGCTTGGCAGGGGGCATCTACGAGCAGTACTTC.

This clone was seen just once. Here the CDR3 reads CATRRAPSSYEQYF. The CDR3 DNA reads as TGTGCCACCAGGCGGGCCCCGTCCTCCTACGAGCAGTACTTC. This chain uses TRBV15 with TRBJ2-7, with D maybe TRBD2 (5 bases). The V and J ends lost 6 bases and 0 bases respectively, with 12 bases between them. CDR1 LNHNV and CDR2 YYDKDF come from the germline V gene (reference sequence). The CDR3 sequence is 14 residues long.

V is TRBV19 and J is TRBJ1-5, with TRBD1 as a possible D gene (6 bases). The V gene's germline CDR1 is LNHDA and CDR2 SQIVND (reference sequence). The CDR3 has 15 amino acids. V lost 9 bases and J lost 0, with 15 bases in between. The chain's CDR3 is CASSGALYSNQPQHF. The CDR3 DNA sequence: TGTGCCAGCTCAGGGGCCCTCTATAGCAATCAGCCCCAGCATTTT.

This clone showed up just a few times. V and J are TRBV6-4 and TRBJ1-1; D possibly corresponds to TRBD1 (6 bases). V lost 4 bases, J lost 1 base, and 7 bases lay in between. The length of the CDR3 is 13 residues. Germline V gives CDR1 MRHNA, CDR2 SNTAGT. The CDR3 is CASSGQENTEAFF. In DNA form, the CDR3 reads TGTGCCAGCAGTGGACAGGAGAACACTGAAGCTTTCTTT.

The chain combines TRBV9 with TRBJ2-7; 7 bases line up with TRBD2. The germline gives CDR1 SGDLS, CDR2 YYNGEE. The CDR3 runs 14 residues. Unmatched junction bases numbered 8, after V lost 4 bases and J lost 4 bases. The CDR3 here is CASSPRTREYEQYF. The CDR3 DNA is TGTGCCAGCAGCCCACGGACTAGGGAGTACGAGCAGTACTTC.

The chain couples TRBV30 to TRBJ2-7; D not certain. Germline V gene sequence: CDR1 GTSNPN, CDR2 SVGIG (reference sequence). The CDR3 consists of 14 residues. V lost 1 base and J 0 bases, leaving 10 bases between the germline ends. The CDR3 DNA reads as TGTGCCTGGAGTGCCCTCCTCGGCTCCTACGAGCAGTACTTC. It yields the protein CAWSALLGSYEQYF.

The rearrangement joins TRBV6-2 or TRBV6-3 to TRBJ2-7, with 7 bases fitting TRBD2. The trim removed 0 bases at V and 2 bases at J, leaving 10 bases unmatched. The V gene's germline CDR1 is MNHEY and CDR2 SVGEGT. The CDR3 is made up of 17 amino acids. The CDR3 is CASSYSIIAGETYEQYF. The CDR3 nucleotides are TGTGCCAGCAGTTACTCGATAATCGCGGGAGAGACCTACGAGCAGTACTTC.

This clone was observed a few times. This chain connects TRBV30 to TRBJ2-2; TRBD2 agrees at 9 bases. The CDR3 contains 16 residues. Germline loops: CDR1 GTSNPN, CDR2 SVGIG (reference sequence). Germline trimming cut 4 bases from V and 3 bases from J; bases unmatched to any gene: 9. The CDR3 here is CAWIHGGREYTGELFF. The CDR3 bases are TGTGCCTGGATCCACGGCGGGAGGGAGTACACCGGGGAGCTGTTTTTT.

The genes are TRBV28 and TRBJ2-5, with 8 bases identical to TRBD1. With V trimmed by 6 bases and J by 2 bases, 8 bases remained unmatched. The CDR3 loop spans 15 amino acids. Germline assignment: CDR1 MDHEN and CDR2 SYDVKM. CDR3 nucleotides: TGTGCCAGCAGACTTGGACAGGGACCTCAAGAGACCCAGTACTTC. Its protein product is CASRLGQGPQETQYF. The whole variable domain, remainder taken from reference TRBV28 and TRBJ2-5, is DVKVTQSSRYLVKRTGEKVFLECVQDMDHENMFWYRQDPGLGLRLIYFSYDVKMKEKGDIPEGYSVSREKKERFSLILESASTNQTSMYLCASRLGQGPQETQYFGPGTRLLVL.

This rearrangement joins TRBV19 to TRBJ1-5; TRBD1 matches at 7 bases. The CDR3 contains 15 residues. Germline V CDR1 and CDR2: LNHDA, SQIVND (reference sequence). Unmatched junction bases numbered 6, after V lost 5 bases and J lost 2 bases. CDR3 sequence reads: CASSPSGGGNQPQHF. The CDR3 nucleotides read TGTGCCAGTAGTCCATCAGGGGGAGGCAATCAGCCCCAGCATTTT.

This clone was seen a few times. The CDR3 loop reads CASSWDTGDGDTEAFF. Here the CDR3 DNA reads TGTGCCAGCAGCTGGGACACAGGGGATGGTGACACTGAAGCTTTCTTT. This chain links TRBV5-8 with TRBJ1-1; 7 nucleotides line up with TRBD1. The ends lost 3 bases at V and 3 bases at J; junction bases unmatched: 11. This CDR3 region has 16 residues. The germline gives CDR1 SGHTS, CDR2 YDEGEE.

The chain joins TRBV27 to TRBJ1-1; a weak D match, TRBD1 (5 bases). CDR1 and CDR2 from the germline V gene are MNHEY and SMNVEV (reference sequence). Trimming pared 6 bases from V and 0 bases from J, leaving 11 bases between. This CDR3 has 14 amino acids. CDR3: CASSLQAMNTEAFF. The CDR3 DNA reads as TGTGCCAGCAGCCTACAGGCTATGAACACTGAAGCTTTCTTT.